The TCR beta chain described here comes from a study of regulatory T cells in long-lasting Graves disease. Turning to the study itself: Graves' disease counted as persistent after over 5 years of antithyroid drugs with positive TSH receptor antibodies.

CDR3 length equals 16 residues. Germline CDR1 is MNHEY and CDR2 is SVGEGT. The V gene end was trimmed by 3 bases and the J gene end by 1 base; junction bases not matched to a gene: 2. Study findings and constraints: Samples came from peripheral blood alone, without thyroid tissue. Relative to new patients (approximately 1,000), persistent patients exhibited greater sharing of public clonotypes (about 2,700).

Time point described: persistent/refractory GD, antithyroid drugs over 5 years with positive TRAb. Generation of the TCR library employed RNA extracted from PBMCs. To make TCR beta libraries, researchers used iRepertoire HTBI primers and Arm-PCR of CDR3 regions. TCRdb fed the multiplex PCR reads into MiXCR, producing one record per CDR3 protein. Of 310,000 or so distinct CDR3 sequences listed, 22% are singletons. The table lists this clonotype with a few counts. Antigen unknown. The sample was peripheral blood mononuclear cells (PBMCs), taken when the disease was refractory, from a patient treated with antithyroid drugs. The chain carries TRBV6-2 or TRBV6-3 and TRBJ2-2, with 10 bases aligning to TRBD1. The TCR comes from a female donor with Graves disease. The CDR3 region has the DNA TGTGCCAGCAGTTATGACAGGGGGCTGAACACCGGGGAGCTGTTTTTT. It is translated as CASSYDRGLNTGELFF.